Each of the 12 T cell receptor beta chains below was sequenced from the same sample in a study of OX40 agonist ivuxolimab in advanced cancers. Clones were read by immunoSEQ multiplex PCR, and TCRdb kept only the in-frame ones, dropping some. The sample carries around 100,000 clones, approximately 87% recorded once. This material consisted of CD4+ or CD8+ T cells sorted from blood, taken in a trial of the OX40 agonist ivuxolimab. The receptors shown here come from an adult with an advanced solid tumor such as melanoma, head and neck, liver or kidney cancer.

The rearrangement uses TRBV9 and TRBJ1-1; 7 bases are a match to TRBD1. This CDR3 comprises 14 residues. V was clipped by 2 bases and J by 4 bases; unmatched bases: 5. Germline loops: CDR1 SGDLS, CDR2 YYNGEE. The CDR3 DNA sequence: TGTGCCAGCAGCGTCGGACAGGCCAGCACTGAAGCTTTCTTT. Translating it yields CASSVGQASTEAFF.

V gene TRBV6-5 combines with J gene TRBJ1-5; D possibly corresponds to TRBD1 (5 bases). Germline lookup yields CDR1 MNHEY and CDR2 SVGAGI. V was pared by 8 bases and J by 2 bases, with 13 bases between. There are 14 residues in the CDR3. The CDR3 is CASVGDKRNQPQHF. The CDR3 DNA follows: TGTGCCAGCGTGGGGGATAAGCGCAATCAGCCCCAGCATTTT.

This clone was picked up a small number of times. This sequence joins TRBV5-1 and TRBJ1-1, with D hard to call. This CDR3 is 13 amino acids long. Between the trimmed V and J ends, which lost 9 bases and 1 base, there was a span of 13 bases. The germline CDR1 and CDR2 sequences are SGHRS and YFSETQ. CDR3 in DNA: TGCGCCACTAAAGCCGGTGGGAACACTGAAGCTTTCTTT. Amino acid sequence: CATKAGGNTEAFF. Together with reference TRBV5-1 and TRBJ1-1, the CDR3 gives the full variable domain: KAGVTQTPRYLIKTRGQQVTLSCSPISGHRSVSWYQQTPGQGLQFLFEYFSETQRNKGNFPGRFSGRQFSNSRSEMNVSTLELGDSALYLCATKAGGNTEAFFGQGTRLTVV.

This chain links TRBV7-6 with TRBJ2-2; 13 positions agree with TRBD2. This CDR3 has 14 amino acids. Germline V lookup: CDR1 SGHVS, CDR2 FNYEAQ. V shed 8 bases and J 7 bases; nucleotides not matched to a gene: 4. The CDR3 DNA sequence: TGTGCCAGCGCGCGGACTAGCGGGGGCGGGGAGCTGTTTTTT. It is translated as CASARTSGGGELFF.

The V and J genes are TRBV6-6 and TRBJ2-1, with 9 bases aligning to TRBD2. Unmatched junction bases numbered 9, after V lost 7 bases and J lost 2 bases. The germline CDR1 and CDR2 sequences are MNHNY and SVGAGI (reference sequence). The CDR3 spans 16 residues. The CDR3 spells CASKEPSGGPYNEQFF. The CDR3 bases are TGTGCCAGCAAAGAACCAAGCGGGGGGCCCTACAATGAGCAGTTCTTC.

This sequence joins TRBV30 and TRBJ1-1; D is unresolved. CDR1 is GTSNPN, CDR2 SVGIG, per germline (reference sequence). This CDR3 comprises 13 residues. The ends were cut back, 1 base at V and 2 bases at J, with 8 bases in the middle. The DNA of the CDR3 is TGTGCCTGGAGTGGGGTTCTAAACACTGAAGCTTTCTTT. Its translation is CAWSGVLNTEAFF.

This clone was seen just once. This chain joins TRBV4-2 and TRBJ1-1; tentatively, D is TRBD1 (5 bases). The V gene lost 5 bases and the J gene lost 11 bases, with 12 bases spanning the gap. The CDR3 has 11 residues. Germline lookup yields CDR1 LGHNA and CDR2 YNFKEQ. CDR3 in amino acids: CASSFRGGAFF. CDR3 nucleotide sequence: TGTGCCAGCAGCTTTCGTGGGGGGGCTTTCTTT.

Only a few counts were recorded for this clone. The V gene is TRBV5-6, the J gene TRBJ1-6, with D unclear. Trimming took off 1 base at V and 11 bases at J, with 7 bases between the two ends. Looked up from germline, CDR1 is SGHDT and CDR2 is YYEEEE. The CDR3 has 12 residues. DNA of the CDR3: TGTGCCAGCAGCTTGTGGGAGGCACCCCTCCACTTT. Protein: CASSLWEAPLHF.

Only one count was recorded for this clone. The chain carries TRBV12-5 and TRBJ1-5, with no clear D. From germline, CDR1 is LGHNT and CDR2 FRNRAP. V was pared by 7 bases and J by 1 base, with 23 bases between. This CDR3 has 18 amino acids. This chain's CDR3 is CASVTDPRTRTSNQPQHF. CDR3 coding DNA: TGTGCTAGTGTCACTGACCCAAGGACCCGGACGAGCAATCAGCCCCAGCATTTT.

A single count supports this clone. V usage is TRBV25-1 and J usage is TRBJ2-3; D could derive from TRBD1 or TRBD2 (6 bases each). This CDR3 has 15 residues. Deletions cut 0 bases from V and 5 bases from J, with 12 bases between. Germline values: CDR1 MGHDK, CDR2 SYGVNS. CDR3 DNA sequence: TGTGCCAGCAGTGAATATTTGGGGGGCGAAGATACGCAGTATTTT. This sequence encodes CASSEYLGGEDTQYF. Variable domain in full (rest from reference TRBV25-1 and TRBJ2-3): EADIYQTPRYLVIGTGKKITLECSQTMGHDKMYWYQQDPGMELHLIHYSYGVNSTEKGDLSSESTVSRIRTEHFPLTLESARPSHTSQYLCASSEYLGGEDTQYFGPGTRLTVL.

Written as DNA, the CDR3 is TGTGCCAGCTCACGGGACAGTAACAATGAGCAGTTCTTC. Translation: CASSRDSNNEQFF. The V and J genes are TRBV11-3 and TRBJ2-1; 7 nucleotides line up with TRBD1. CDR3 length: 13 residues. CDR1 and CDR2 (germline): SGHNT, YENEEA. V shed 8 bases and J 5 bases; nucleotides not matched to a gene: 6.

The CDR3 region is CASSQSPGTGGISGNTIYF. Here the CDR3 DNA reads TGCGCCAGCAGTCAATCGCCCGGGACAGGTGGGATCTCTGGAAACACCATATATTTT. The chain joins TRBV23-1 to TRBJ1-3; 8 positions agree with TRBD1. TRBV23-1 is annotated as an ORF whose role is uncertain. This CDR3 has 19 residues. Unmatched junction bases numbered 10, after V lost 0 bases and J lost 0 bases.